This T cell receptor (beta chain) was retrieved from a study of identifying expanded T cells in peripheral blood. Profiling relied on immunoSEQ multiplex PCR, and the TCRdb table lists in-frame clones only, not all of them. This sample has tens of thousands of clones, with roughly 84% found just once. This CDR3 region has 15 residues. Germline V gene sequence: CDR1 SEHNR, CDR2 FQNEAQ (reference sequence). Deletions cut 3 bases from V and 4 bases from J, with 13 bases between. This TCR was sampled from a person between 18 and 75 years old in good health. This rearrangement joins TRBV7-9 to TRBJ2-1, with a possible D match to TRBD2 (6 bases). The sample was blood. The chain's CDR3 is CASSFTSSAYNEQFF. The CDR3 DNA follows: TGTGCCAGCAGCTTCACATCTAGCGCATACAATGAGCAGTTCTTC.